This TCR beta chain was obtained from a study of Graves' ophthalmopathy and Graves' hyperthyroidism. As for the study in general: Before any treatment was given, at initial diagnosis, peripheral blood was collected. The study, taken as a whole, reports: Blood repertoires reportedly contained most expanded thyroid clonotypes above 0.001 frequency.

This CDR3 is 13 amino acids long. Germline V gene data show CDR1 as MNHEY and CDR2 as SVGAGI. V was clipped by 5 bases and J by 9 bases, with 11 bases between them. Physicians reached a diagnosis by relying on clinical symptoms, serum thyroxine, TRAb, thyroid ultrasound and orbital computed tomography. Regarding this clonotype: Its antigen is not identified. A much larger clone differs from this one at a single base, so this may be a read error.

Scientists amplified the TCR beta CDR3 regions from RNA transcripts. HTBI primers were used in a first-round RT-PCR, which preceded a second-round multiplex PCR. MiXCR, applied by TCRdb to the multiplex PCR reads, yields one record per CDR3 protein. This repertoire shows about 16,000 distinct CDR3 sequences, roughly 50% found once; its top ten account for over 25%. The rearrangement links TRBV6-5 to TRBJ1-6, with D possibly TRBD1 on 6 matching bases. Material for sequencing was peripheral blood. The receptor was derived from a woman in her forties with stable Graves' hyperthyroidism. The CDR3 loop is CASSHTGSSPLHF. CDR3 DNA sequence: TGTGCCAGCAGTCACACAGGGAGTTCACCCCTCCACTTT.